This is a list of T cell receptor beta chains from one sample in a study of Ad26.COV2.S vaccination and SARS-CoV-2 variants. TCRdb's copy holds only in-frame clones and misses some; the assay was immunoSEQ multiplex PCR. The sample yields roughly 300,000 clones, 80% to 90% seen once. Sequenced here: peripheral blood, sampled in a trial of Ad26.COV2.S vaccine versus placebo. These receptors all stem from a person between 18 and 65 years old who received the Ad26.COV2.S COVID-19 vaccine or a placebo. CDR3s include the opening cysteine and the closing phenylalanine or tryptophan. Fields, in order: V gene, J gene, clone size, CDR3 protein. Where a row states a size, it is once, few, many or the class of an expanded clone; other rows omit it.

v_gene: TRBV24-1; j_gene: TRBJ2-5; abundance: .; CDR3aa: CATSEKQGGRVETQYF
v_gene: TRBV7-7; j_gene: TRBJ2-3; abundance: .; CDR3aa: CASSRSGGITDTQYF
v_gene: TRBV24-1; j_gene: TRBJ2-2; abundance: .; CDR3aa: CATSDLQGTGELFF
v_gene: TRBV24-1; j_gene: TRBJ2-1; abundance: .; CDR3aa: CATSDLNPTLAGHNEQFF
v_gene: TRBV6-6; j_gene: TRBJ1-1; abundance: .; CDR3aa: CASITAVRGTEAFF
v_gene: TRBV2; j_gene: TRBJ2-7; abundance: few; CDR3aa: CASSRGRLTSYEQYF
v_gene: TRBV3-1/TRBV3-2; j_gene: TRBJ1-2; abundance: .; CDR3aa: CASSQGQGASTF
v_gene: TRBV28; j_gene: TRBJ2-7; abundance: .; CDR3aa: CASDTSGGAHEQYF
v_gene: TRBV19; j_gene: TRBJ2-7; abundance: .; CDR3aa: CASSPGQGFPYEQYF
v_gene: TRBV5-5; j_gene: TRBJ1-2; abundance: .; CDR3aa: CASSLDRDGYTF
v_gene: TRBV7-2; j_gene: TRBJ1-2; abundance: .; CDR3aa: CASSSAGGAFYGYTF
v_gene: TRBV4-3; j_gene: TRBJ2-2; abundance: .; CDR3aa: CASSQDLRQPGELFF
v_gene: TRBV6-2/TRBV6-3; j_gene: TRBJ1-5; abundance: .; CDR3aa: CASSPTGGGGRQPQHF
v_gene: TRBV5-6; j_gene: TRBJ1-2; abundance: .; CDR3aa: CASSFGGHYGYTF
v_gene: TRBV6-2/TRBV6-3; j_gene: TRBJ2-1; abundance: .; CDR3aa: CASSYWRGVGEQFF
v_gene: TRBV5-5; j_gene: TRBJ1-2; abundance: .; CDR3aa: CASSLMQGNYGYTF
v_gene: TRBV10-3; j_gene: TRBJ2-2; abundance: .; CDR3aa: CAISGTGELFF
v_gene: TRBV7-9; j_gene: TRBJ2-7; abundance: .; CDR3aa: CASSLRGSSEQYF
v_gene: TRBV9; j_gene: TRBJ2-2; abundance: .; CDR3aa: CASSLRWSANTGELFF
v_gene: TRBV10-3; j_gene: TRBJ1-2; abundance: .; CDR3aa: CAISVGGADGYTF
v_gene: TRBV9; j_gene: TRBJ2-7; abundance: .; CDR3aa: CASSVISGGEQYF
v_gene: TRBV19; j_gene: TRBJ2-2; abundance: .; CDR3aa: CASSIAGALLNTGELFF